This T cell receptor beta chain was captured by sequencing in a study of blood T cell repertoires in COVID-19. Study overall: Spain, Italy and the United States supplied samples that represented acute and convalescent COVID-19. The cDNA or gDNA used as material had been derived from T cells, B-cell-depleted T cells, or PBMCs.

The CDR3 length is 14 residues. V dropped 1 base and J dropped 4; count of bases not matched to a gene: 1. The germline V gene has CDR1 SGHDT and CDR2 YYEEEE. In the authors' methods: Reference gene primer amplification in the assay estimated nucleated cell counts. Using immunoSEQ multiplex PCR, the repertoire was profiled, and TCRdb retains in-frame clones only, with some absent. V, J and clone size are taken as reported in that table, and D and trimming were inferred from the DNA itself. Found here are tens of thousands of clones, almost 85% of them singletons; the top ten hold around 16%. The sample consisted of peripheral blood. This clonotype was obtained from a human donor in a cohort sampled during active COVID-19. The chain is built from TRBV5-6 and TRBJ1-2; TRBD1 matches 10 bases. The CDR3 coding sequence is TGTGCCAGCAGCTTGTGGGACAGGGGCTATGGCTACACCTTC. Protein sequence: CASSLWDRGYGYTF. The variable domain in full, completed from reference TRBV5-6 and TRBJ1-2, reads DAGVTQSPTHLIKTRGQQVTLRCSPKSGHDTVSWYQQALGQGPQFIFQYYEEEERQRGNFPDRFSGHQFPNYSSELNVNALLLGDSALYLCASSLWDRGYGYTFGSGTRLTVV.